This TCR beta chain is drawn from a study of T cell repertoires in cytomegalovirus infection. Background on the study: The authors relied on CMV epitopes, both recently identified HLA-C-restricted and well-studied HLA-B-restricted. Shared public TCR beta signatures pointed to both CMV infection and a matching HLA type. Study results and limitations: Dominating the ex vivo response were HLA-C-restricted CMV-specific TCR beta clonotypes. The study identified carriers of CMV plus the relevant HLA from cumulative public TCR beta family frequency.

Trimming removed 6 bases from V and 4 bases from J, with 12 bases in between. This CDR3 comprises 13 residues. Germline CDR1 is MNHNY and CDR2 is SVGAGI (reference sequence). TCRdb itself ran the reads through MiXCR, one entry per CDR3 protein. Here the sample spans about 830,000 distinct CDR3 sequences, approximately 32% being singletons. This clonotype was seen a few times. Its antigen is not identified. V usage is TRBV6-6 and J usage is TRBJ2-5; TRBD1 or TRBD2 may be the D gene (6 bases each). Sequenced here: cultured CD8+ T cells from PBMCs, sampled from culture after CMV antigen stimulation. The TCR originated in a human donor in good health (CMV status not recorded). Some clones in this sample may be carry-over from other donors' samples. The CDR3 DNA reads as TGTGCCAGCAGGAGGGGGGATGGAGAGACCCAGTACTTC. Its protein product is CASRRGDGETQYF.